This TCR beta chain was captured in a study of technical replicates of blood from several donors. Here immunoSEQ multiplex PCR was the method, and the copy in TCRdb shows in-frame clones only, minus some. The profile covers 60,000 to 70,000 clones, with roughly 98% appearing a single time and approximately 0.17% taken by the ten largest. This clone has just a few counts. V was pared by 5 bases and J by 14 bases, with 5 bases of the junction left unmatched. Germline-derived CDR1 and CDR2 are SQVTM and ANQGSEA. The CDR3 covers 11 residues. This TCR came from a human donor in good health. Input material: T cells isolated from PBMCs. The chain employs TRBV29-1 and TRBJ1-6, with 8 bases matching TRBD1. In DNA form, the CDR3 reads TGCAGCGTTCTGGACAGGGTATCCCTCCACTTT. Its protein is CSVLDRVSLHF.